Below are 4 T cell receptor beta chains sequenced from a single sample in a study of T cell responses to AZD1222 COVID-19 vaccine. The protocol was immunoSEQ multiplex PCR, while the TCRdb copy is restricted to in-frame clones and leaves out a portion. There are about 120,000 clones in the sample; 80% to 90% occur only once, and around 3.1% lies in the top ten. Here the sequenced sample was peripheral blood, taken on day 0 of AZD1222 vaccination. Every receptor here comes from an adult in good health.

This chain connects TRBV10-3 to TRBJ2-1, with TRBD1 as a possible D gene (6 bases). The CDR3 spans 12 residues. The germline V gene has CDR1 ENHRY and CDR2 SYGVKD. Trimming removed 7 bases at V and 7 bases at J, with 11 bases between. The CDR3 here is CAIINRENEQFF. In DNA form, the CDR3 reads TGTGCCATCATTAACAGGGAGAATGAGCAGTTCTTC.

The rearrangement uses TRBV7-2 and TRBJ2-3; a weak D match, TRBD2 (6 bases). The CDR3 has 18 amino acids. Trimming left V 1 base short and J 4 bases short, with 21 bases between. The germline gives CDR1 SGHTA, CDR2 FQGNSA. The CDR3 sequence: CASSLGSGAGIRSDTQYF. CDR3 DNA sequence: TGTGCCAGCAGCTTAGGTTCTGGGGCGGGGATCCGCTCAGATACGCAGTATTTT.

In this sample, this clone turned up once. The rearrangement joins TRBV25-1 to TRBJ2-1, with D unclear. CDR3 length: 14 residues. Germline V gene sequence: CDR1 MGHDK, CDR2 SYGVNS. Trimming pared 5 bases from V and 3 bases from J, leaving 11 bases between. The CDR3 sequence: CASSLYLDYNEQFF. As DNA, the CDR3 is TGTGCCAGCAGTTTATACCTAGACTACAATGAGCAGTTCTTC.

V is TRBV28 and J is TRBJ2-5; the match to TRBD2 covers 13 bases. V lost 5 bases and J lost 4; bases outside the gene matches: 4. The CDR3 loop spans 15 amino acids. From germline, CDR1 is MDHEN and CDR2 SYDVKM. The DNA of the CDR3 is TGTGCCAGCAGTAAACTAGCGGGGGGGCGAGAGACCCAGTACTTC. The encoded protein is CASSKLAGGRETQYF.